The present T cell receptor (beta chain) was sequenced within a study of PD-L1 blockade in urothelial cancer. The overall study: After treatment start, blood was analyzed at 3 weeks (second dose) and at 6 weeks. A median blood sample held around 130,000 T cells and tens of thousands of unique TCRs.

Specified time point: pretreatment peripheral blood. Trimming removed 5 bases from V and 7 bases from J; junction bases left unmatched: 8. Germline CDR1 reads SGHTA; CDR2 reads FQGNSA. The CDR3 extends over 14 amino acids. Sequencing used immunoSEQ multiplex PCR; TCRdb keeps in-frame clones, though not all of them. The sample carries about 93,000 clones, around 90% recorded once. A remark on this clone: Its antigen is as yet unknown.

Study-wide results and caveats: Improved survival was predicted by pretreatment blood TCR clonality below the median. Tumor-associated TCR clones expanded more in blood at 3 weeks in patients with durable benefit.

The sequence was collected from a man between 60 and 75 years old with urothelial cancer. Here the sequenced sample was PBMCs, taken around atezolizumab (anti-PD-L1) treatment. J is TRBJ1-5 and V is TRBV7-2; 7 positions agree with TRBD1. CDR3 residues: CASSVTGVGQPQHF. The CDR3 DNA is TGTGCCAGCAGCGTTACAGGGGTAGGACAGCCCCAGCATTTT.